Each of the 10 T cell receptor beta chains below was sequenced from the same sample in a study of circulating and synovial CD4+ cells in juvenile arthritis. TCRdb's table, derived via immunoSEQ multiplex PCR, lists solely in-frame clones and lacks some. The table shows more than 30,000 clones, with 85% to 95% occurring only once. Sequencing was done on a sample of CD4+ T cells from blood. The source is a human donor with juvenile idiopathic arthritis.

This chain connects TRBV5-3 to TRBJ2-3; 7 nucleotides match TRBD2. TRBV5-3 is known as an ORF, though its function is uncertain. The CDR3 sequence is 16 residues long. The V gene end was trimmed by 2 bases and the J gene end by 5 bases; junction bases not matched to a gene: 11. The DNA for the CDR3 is TGTGCCAGAAGCTTCCGGGAGCCCGGCGGGGGAGATACGCAGTATTTT. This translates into CARSFREPGGGDTQYF.

The CDR3 DNA follows: TGTGCCAGCAGCTCCGCCTTAGCGGGGCCTAGCACAGATACGCAGTATTTT. Its protein is CASSSALAGPSTDTQYF. This chain links TRBV7-6 with TRBJ2-3, with 8 bases fitting TRBD2. With V trimmed by 4 bases and J by 0 bases, 9 bases remained unmatched. Germline CDR1 reads SGHVS; CDR2 reads FNYEAQ. CDR3 length: 17 residues.

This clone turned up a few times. The CDR3 nucleotides read TGTGCCAGCAGTCCCCCTCCCAGGGACGGGGAGCTGTTTTTT. Its protein is CASSPPPRDGELFF. The V gene is TRBV6-6, the J gene TRBJ2-2; D may be TRBD1 (5 bases). The CDR3 is made up of 14 amino acids. Per germline, CDR1 MNHNY and CDR2 SVGAGI (reference sequence). V lost 5 bases and J lost 7, with 14 bases in between.

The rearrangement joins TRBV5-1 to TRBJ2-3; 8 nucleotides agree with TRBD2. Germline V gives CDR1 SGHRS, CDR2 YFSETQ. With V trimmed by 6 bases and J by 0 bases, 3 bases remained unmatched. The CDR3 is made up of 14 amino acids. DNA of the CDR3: TGCGCCAGCACCCCGGGGGGGAGCACAGATACGCAGTATTTT. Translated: CASTPGGSTDTQYF.

In DNA, the CDR3 is TGCGCCAGCAGCCCCCGGGACAGGGACGCCTATGGCTACACCTTC. As protein: CASSPRDRDAYGYTF. This chain uses TRBV4-1 with TRBJ1-2; TRBD1 matches at 9 bases. The germline V gene has CDR1 MGHRA and CDR2 YSYEKL. The CDR3 sequence is 15 residues long. V was clipped by 4 bases and J by 4 bases; unmatched bases: 7.

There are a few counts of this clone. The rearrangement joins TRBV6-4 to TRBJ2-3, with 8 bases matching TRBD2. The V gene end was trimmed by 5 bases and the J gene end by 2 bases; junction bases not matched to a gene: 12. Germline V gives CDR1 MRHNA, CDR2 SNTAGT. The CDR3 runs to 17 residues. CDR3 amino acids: CASSNCPGLGDTDTQYF. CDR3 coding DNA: TGTGCCAGCAGTAACTGCCCGGGACTAGGGGACACAGATACGCAGTATTTT.

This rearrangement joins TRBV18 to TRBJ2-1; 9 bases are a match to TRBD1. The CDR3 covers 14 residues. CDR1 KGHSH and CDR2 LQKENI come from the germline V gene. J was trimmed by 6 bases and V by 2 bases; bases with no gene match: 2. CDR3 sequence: CASSPRQGGNEQFF. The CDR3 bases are TGTGCCAGCTCACCAAGACAGGGGGGCAATGAGCAGTTCTTC.

The CDR3 region is CASTARGGDYEQYF. Written as DNA, the CDR3 is TGTGCCAGCACCGCCCGGGGAGGAGACTACGAGCAGTACTTC. The genes are TRBV6-5 and TRBJ2-7; possible D gene TRBD2, 6 bases. CDR1 is MNHEY and CDR2 is SVGAGI in the germline V gene. The ends were cut back, 7 bases at V and 3 bases at J, with 16 bases in the middle. The CDR3 runs to 14 residues.

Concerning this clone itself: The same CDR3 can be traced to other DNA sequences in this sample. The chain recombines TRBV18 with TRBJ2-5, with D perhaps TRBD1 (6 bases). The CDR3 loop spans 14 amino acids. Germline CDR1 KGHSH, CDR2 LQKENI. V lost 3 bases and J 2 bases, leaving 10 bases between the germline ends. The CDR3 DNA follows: TGTGCCAGCTCACCTCGACAGGCGCAAGAGACCCAGTACTTC. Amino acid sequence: CASSPRQAQETQYF.

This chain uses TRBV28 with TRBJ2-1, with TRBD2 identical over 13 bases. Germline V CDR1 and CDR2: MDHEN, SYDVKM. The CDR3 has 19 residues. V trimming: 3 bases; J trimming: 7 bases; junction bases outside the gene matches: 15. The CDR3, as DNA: TGTGCCAGCAGTTTCCCCCGGGACGGACCGGGACTAGCGGGAAATGAGCAGTTCTTC. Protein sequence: CASSFPRDGPGLAGNEQFF. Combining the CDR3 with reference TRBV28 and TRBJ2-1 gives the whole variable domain DVKVTQSSRYLVKRTGEKVFLECVQDMDHENMFWYRQDPGLGLRLIYFSYDVKMKEKGDIPEGYSVSREKKERFSLILESASTNQTSMYLCASSFPRDGPGLAGNEQFFGPGTRLTVL.